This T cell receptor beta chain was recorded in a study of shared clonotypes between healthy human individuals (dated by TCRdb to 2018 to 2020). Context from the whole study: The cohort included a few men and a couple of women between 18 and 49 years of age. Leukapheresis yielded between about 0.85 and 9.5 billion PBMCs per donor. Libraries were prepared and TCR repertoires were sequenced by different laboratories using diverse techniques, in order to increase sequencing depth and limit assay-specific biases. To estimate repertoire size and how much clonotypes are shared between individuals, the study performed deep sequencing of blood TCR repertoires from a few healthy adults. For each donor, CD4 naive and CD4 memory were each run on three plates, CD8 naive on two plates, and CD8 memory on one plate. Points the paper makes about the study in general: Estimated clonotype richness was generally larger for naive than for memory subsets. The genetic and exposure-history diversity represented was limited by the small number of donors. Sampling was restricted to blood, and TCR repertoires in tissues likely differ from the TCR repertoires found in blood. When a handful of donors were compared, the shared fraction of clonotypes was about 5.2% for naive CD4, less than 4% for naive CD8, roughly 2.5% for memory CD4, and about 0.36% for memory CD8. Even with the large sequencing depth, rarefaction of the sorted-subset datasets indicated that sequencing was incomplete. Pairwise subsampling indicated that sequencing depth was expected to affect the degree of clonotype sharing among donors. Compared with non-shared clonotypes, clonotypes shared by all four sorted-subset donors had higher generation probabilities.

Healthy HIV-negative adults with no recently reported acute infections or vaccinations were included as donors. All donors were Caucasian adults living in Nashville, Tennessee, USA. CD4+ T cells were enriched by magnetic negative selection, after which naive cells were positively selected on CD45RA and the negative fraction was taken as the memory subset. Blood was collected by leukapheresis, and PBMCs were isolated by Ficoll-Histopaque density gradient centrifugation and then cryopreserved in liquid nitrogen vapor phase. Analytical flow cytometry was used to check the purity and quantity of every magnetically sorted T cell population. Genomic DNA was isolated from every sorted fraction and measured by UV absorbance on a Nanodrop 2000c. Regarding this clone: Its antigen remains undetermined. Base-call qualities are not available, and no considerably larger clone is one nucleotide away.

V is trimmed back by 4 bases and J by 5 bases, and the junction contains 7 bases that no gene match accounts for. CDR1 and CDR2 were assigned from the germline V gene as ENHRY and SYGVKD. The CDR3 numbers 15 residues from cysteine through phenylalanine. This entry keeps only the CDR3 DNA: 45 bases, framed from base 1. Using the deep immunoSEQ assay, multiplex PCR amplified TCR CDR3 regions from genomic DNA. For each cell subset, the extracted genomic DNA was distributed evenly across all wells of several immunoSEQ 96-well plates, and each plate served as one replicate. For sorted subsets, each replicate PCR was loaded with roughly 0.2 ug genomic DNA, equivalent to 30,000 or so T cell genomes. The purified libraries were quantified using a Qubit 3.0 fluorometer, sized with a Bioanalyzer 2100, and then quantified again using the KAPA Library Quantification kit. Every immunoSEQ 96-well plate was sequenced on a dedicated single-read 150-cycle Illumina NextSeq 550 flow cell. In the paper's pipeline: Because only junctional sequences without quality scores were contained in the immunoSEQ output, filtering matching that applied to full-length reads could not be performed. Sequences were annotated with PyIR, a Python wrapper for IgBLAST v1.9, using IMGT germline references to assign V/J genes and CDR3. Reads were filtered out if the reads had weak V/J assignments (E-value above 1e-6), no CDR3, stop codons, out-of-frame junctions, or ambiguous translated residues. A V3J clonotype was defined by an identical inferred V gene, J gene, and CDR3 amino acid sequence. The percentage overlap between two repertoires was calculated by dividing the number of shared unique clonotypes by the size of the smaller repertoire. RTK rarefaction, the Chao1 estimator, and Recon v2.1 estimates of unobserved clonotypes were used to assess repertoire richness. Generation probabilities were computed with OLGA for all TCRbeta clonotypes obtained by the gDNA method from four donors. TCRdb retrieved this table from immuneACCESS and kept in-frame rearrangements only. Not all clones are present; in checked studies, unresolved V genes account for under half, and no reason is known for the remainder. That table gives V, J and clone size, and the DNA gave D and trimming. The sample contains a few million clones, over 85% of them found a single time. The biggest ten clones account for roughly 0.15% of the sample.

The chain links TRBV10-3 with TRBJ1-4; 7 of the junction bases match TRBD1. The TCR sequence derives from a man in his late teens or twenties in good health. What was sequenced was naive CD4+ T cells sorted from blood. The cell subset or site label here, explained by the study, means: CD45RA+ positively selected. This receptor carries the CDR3 CAISGGQAQNEKLFF. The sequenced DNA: TGTGCCATCAGTGGAGGACAGGCCCAAAATGAAAAACTGTTTTTT.